One and the same sample provided the 15 T cell receptor beta chains below, sequenced in a study of T cells in Graves' hyperthyroidism and ophthalmopathy. Researchers took RNA transcripts and amplified the TCR beta CDR3 regions from them. When the TCR CDR3 underwent first-round RT-PCR, the HTBI primer set was used. Using its own MiXCR run on the multiplex PCR reads, TCRdb lists one record per CDR3 protein. The top ten clones hold 73% of a sample with approximately 360,000 distinct CDR3 sequences, roughly 25% of them seen once. Sequenced: blood. The source of these receptors is a man between 45 and 60 years old with Graves' hyperthyroidism.

DNA for the CDR3: TGTGCCAGCTCACCAAGCACGACAGGGAACACTGAAGCTTTCTTT. Its translation is CASSPSTTGNTEAFF. The chain couples TRBV18 to TRBJ1-1; the D gene is possibly TRBD1 (6 bases). V shed 2 bases and J shed 1 base, with 11 bases lying between them. CDR3 length equals 15 residues. From germline, CDR1 is KGHSH and CDR2 LQKENI.

The CDR3 sequence is CAISDSQGQGGYEQYF. The CDR3 DNA follows: TGTGCCATCAGTGATTCCCAGGGGCAGGGTGGATACGAGCAGTACTTC. This chain uses TRBV10-3 with TRBJ2-7; tentative D call: TRBD1 (6 bases). Trimming removed 3 bases from V and 4 bases from J, with 19 bases in between. The CDR3 runs 16 residues. Looked up from germline, CDR1 is ENHRY and CDR2 is SYGVKD.

Many counts were recorded for this clonotype. The chain links TRBV11-1 to TRBJ2-5; possible D gene TRBD2, 6 bases. V was cut by 5 bases and J by 8 bases, with 15 bases left in between. The CDR3 is 13 amino acids. Per germline, CDR1 SGHAT and CDR2 FQDESV (reference sequence). The CDR3 loop is CASSPAAGPTQYF. The CDR3, as DNA: TGTGCCAGCAGCCCCGCGGCGGGGCCTACCCAGTACTTC.

This clonotype has just a few counts. The chain recombines TRBV5-1 with TRBJ1-3; D not resolved. The length of the CDR3 is 14 residues. CDR1 and CDR2 from the germline V gene are SGHRS and YFSETQ. The V end was cut by 4 bases, the J end by 4 bases, with 12 bases between. The CDR3 reads CASSTESLGNTIYF. The CDR3 DNA sequence: TGCGCCAGCAGCACAGAAAGTCTCGGAAACACCATATATTTT.

On this clonotype: The CDR3 carries no conserved terminal phenylalanine or tryptophan, so it likely arises from a read error. This chain joins TRBV10-3 and TRBJ2-5; D possibly corresponds to TRBD1 (10 bases). CDR3 length: 18 residues. The germline gives CDR1 ENHRY, CDR2 SYGVKD. Deletions cut 2 bases from V and 4 bases from J, with 23 bases between. In nucleotides, the CDR3 is TGTGCCATCAGTGAGGACAGGGGGCCAGCGGGAGGACGAGAGACCCAGTACTTA. Translation: CAISEDRGPAGGRETQYL.

This chain connects TRBV30 to TRBJ2-1; D is ambiguous. The V gene's germline CDR1 is GTSNPN and CDR2 SVGIG (reference sequence). V lost 0 bases to trimming and J lost 9 bases, with 15 bases between them. CDR3 length equals 14 residues. CDR3: CAWSVLAPMGEQFF. The CDR3 region has the DNA TGTGCCTGGAGTGTACTCGCCCCGATGGGTGAGCAGTTCTTC.

This clonotype was counted only a few times. The chain employs TRBV6-6 and TRBJ1-1; weak D call: TRBD1 (6 bases). Trimming left V 2 bases short and J 7 bases short, with 26 bases between. Germline CDR1 and CDR2: MNHNY and SVGAGI (reference sequence). CDR3 length equals 18 residues. CDR3 DNA: TGTGCCAGCAGTTACCACTCGCCCTTTTCACAGGGCTTTGATGAAGCTTTCTTT. Amino acid sequence: CASSYHSPFSQGFDEAFF.

This clonotype was counted a single time. One base away lies a much larger clone, so this may be a sequencing read error. J is TRBJ2-3 and V is TRBV3-1; the match to TRBD2 covers 7 bases. The CDR3 length is 16 residues. Germline V CDR1 and CDR2: LGHDT, YNNKEL (reference sequence). V shed 6 bases and J 1 base; nucleotides not matched to a gene: 10. Written as DNA, the CDR3 is TGTGCCAGCAGTCAATCGACTAGCAGAGGCACAGATACGCAGTATTTT. This encodes CASSQSTSRGTDTQYF.

The gene calls are TRBV20-1 and TRBJ2-3; tentatively, D is TRBD1 (5 bases). The CDR3 spans 17 residues. Germline CDR1 reads DFQATT; CDR2 reads SNEGSKA (reference sequence). The V end lost 0 bases, the J end lost 0 bases, and 16 bases lay between the germline ends. The CDR3 is CSAREQEIHPSTDTQYF. CDR3 coding DNA: TGCAGTGCTAGAGAACAGGAGATACACCCTAGCACAGATACGCAGTATTTT.

This chain links TRBV11-2 with TRBJ1-1; D is ambiguous. The germline V gene has CDR1 SGHAT and CDR2 FQNNGV. The CDR3 sequence is 14 residues long. The V end was cut by 5 bases, the J end by 6 bases, with 16 bases between. CDR3 coding DNA: TGTGCCAGCAGCCTCCCCGGGTTTGTCTCTGAAGCTTTCTTT. Its translation is CASSLPGFVSEAFF.

This clonotype occurred many times. The chain uses TRBV11-2 and TRBJ2-7; 9 bases agree with TRBD2. The trim removed 1 base at V and 3 bases at J, leaving 4 bases unmatched. This CDR3 has 15 amino acids. Germline values: CDR1 SGHAT, CDR2 FQNNGV. The CDR3 here is CASSLAAGGYYEQYF. DNA for the CDR3: TGTGCCAGCAGCTTAGCAGCGGGAGGCTACTACGAGCAGTACTTC. The entire variable domain, with the rest obtained from reference TRBV11-2 and TRBJ2-7, is as follows: EAGVAQSPRYKIIEKRQSVAFWCNPISGHATLYWYQQILGQGPKLLIQFQNNGVVDDSQLPKDRFSAERLKGVDSTLKIQPAKLEDSAVYLCASSLAAGGYYEQYFGPGTRLTVT.

This clonotype occurred a few times. The chain uses TRBV2 and TRBJ1-5; the D is unclear. The germline V gene encodes CDR1 SNHLY and CDR2 FYNNEI. The V end was cut by 3 bases, the J end by 5 bases, with 11 bases between. The CDR3 is 14 residues long. The CDR3 DNA reads TGTGCCAGCAGTGACGGAAGTCGTGATCAGCCCCAGCATTTT. Its translation: CASSDGSRDQPQHF.

The chain carries TRBV19 and TRBJ2-1; 9 positions agree with TRBD2. CDR1 is LNHDA and CDR2 is SQIVND in the germline V gene (reference sequence). V lost 5 bases to trimming and J lost 0 bases; unmatched junction nucleotides: 17. The length of the CDR3 is 20 residues. CDR3 sequence: CASSAPLLAGRGGSYNEQFF. CDR3 nucleotide sequence: TGTGCCAGTAGTGCCCCCCTCCTAGCGGGAAGAGGGGGCTCCTACAATGAGCAGTTCTTC.

The CDR3 region has the DNA TGTGCCAGCAGCTTAGTAGGTTCTCAAGAGACCCAGTACTTC. Its protein is CASSLVGSQETQYF. This sequence joins TRBV11-3 and TRBJ2-5; D unresolved. This CDR3 is built from 14 residues. Trimming cost V 1 base and J 2 bases, with 8 bases left between them. Germline V gene lookup returns CDR1 SGHNT and CDR2 YENEEA.

Concerning this clonotype itself: A read error may account for a junction end that differs from germline. The chain recombines TRBV7-8 with TRBJ1-4; 8 nucleotides align to TRBD1. This CDR3 is built from 15 residues. CDR1 is SGHVS and CDR2 is FQNEAQ in the germline V gene. Here the CDR3 DNA reads TGTGCCAGCAGCCGACAGGGGACTGTGGATGAAAAACTGGTTTTT. It codes for CASSRQGTVDEKLVF.